This TCR beta chain was recorded in a study of blood T cell repertoires in COVID-19. Turning to the study itself: The origin of the acute and convalescent COVID-19 samples was the United States, Italy and Spain. Sample material is recorded as cDNA or gDNA derived from T cells, B-cell-depleted T cells, or PBMCs.

Per the authors' pipeline: The assay estimated nucleated cells by amplifying reference gene primers. Some clones are missing from TCRdb's copy, which holds only in-frame ones; the method was immunoSEQ multiplex PCR. V and J calls and clone size are those listed in that table; D and trimming were worked out from the DNA. This table holds approximately 500,000 clones, roughly 89% found once. Enrolment of Seattle patients took place during active infection, and they were followed longitudinally. The TCR sequence derives from a man between 18 and 29 years old with COVID-19, enrolled during active disease. The sample taken for sequencing was peripheral blood.

As DNA, the CDR3 is TGTGCCAGCAGCCCTCTGAGGGCGGGGCAAGAGACCCAGTACTTC. It translates to CASSPLRAGQETQYF. This rearrangement joins TRBV11-2 to TRBJ2-5; the D gene is possibly TRBD2 (6 bases). The CDR3 runs to 15 residues. In germline, CDR1 is SGHAT, CDR2 FQNNGV. V dropped 5 bases and J dropped 2 bases, with 15 bases sitting between them.